This T cell receptor beta chain was retrieved from a study of cytomegalovirus exposure and HLA in healthy donors. Whole-study results and caveats: Exclusion as indistinguishable affected some V segments, including TRBV6-2 and TRBV6-3.

On this clone itself: Its antigen is still unknown.

The germline gives CDR1 SEHNR, CDR2 FQNEAQ (reference sequence). The CDR3 length is 17 residues. The junction had 2 bases not matched to a gene; V was cut back by 1 base and J by 0 bases. PCR primers comprised 60 Vbeta and 13 Jbeta primers. Libraries were prepared by immunoSEQ multiplex PCR; TCRdb keeps only in-frame clonotypes and omits some of them. The sample lists approximately 120,000 clones; about 80% were seen once. Sequences were obtained from PBMCs. The rearrangement links TRBV7-9 to TRBJ2-5, with 13 bases lining up with TRBD2. The sequence came from a woman aged 45 to 65 in good health and CMV-seropositive. In nucleotides, the CDR3 is TGTGCCAGCAGCTTAGTACTAGCGGGGGGGTACCAAGAGACCCAGTACTTC. Protein product: CASSLVLAGGYQETQYF.